The clone carrying this T cell receptor beta chain occurred many times. Its target is unknown. The V and J ends lost 0 bases and 2 bases respectively, with 12 bases between them. This CDR3 has 16 residues. The V gene's germline CDR1 is SGDLS and CDR2 YYNGEE. TCRdb passed the RT-PCR reads through MiXCR, listing each CDR3 protein once. Found here are a few hundred thousand distinct CDR3 sequences, 6% to 9% of them singletons; the top ten hold around 13%. This entry comes from a study of response to subunit inactivated influenza vaccine. Study findings and constraints: Researchers suggested that each seasonal influenza vaccination recruits few new T cells.

The sample here was PBMCs from blood, taken around 25 months after vaccination. The chain uses TRBV9 and TRBJ2-1; D perhaps matches TRBD2 (6 bases). This clonotype originated in a man aged 50 to 69 who received an inactivated influenza vaccine. This CDR3 reads CASSVAASEAYNEQFF. In nucleotides, the CDR3 is TGTGCCAGCAGCGTAGCAGCTAGCGAAGCCTACAATGAGCAGTTCTTC.